A single TCR beta chain is shown here with its context. In its sample, this clone was seen a few times. What antigen it recognizes has not been identified. The record has no base qualities; no much larger clone is one base away. The junction shows trimming of 5 bases on V and 6 bases on J, plus 17 bases between the germline ends. The germline V gene (reference sequence) specifies MNHNY as CDR1 and SVGAGI as CDR2. Inclusive of the bounding cysteine and phenylalanine, the CDR3 is 16 residues long. The CDR3 DNA has 48 bases and is translated from base 1. Each collaborating institution followed its own protocols to collect whole blood in K2EDTA tubes. For TCRbeta analysis, collaborators shipped samples as frozen whole blood, isolated PBMCs, or DNA extracted from either of those sample types. This specimen belongs to a study of blood T cell repertoires in COVID-19 (TCRdb year 2020). Background on the whole study: The collaborator samples originated in the United States, Italy and Spain and spanned the acute and convalescent phases of COVID-19. Samples were obtained from the ongoing ImmuneRACE study (first 160 participants) and from 1,000 to 1,500 subjects provided by 6 global collaborators. A freely available public database, intended as a resource for researchers studying the immune response to SARS-CoV-2, is where the repertoires were released. Deeply sampled blood TCRbeta repertoires from subjects exposed to, actively infected with, or recovered from COVID-19 were included in the dataset. A de-identified subject ID, COVID-19 status, age in years and sex were almost always included in the sample metadata. HLA class I and class II types, where available, came from metadata supplied by the sample provider rather than from assay-based typing. The material from the prospective study consisted of cDNA or gDNA derived from T cells, B-cell-depleted T cells, or PBMCs.

The paper's findings and limits, for the study overall: The amount of clinical and demographic metadata varied by source and participant and was provided uncurated.

TCRbeta CDR3 regions were amplified from genomic DNA using the immunoSEQ Assay, a bias-controlled multiplex PCR. Per the authors' processing: The number of nucleated cells in each sample was estimated from the amplification of reference gene primers within the assay. To quantify the absolute abundance of each unique TCRbeta CDR3 rearrangement, sequence reads were collapsed and filtered. For each sample, productive Simpson clonality was calculated as the square root of Simpson's diversity index across productive rearrangements. The clones in this table, taken by TCRdb from immuneACCESS, are in-frame only. Not every clone is retained; where verified, under half of the shortfall comes from an unresolved V gene, and the cause of the rest is unknown. That table gives V, J and clone size, and the DNA gave D and trimming. The sample table shows over 250,000 clones, and over 75% are seen once. Roughly 0.8% of the sample is held by the ten biggest clonotypes.

The receptor was derived from a woman in her twenties or thirties with acute or convalescent COVID-19. The sample consisted of peripheral blood. The chain is encoded by TRBV6-6 joined to TRBJ1-6, with the identity of the D gene unclear. This receptor carries the CDR3 CASSPRRPGVNSPLHF. Here is the DNA: TGTGCCAGCAGTCCACGTAGGCCTGGAGTTAATTCACCCCTCCACTTT.